Each of the 24 T cell receptor beta chains below was sequenced from the same sample in a study of blood T cells in healthy people across ages. Then a second PCR, running roughly 6 to 12 cycles, was carried out with a sample-barcoded 5' primer and a J-beta primer mix. TCRdb reprocessed the 5' RACE reads via MiXCR and lists one record per CDR3 protein. The data show roughly 1.9 million distinct CDR3 sequences, with 39% seen just once and 23% held by the top ten. Specimen: blood. These receptors were collected from a human donor in good health.

This clonotype was found a few times. This rearrangement joins TRBV20-1 to TRBJ2-5, with D tentatively TRBD2 (6 bases). Trimming took 0 bases from V and 4 from J, leaving 15 bases between them. This CDR3 comprises 15 residues. Germline V CDR1 and CDR2: DFQATT, SNEGSKA (reference sequence). CDR3 sequence reads: CSARDFASVGETQYF. DNA for the CDR3: TGCAGTGCTAGAGATTTTGCTAGCGTAGGAGAGACCCAGTACTTC.

In its sample, this clonotype was seen once. One end of the junction is discordant with germline, which a read error may explain. V gene TRBV7-2 combines with J gene TRBJ1-1; 9 bases fit TRBD1. The CDR3 runs 14 residues. The germline V gene encodes CDR1 SGHTA and CDR2 FQGNSA. The CDR3 bases are TGTGCCAGCAGCGCCTACAGGGGGCACACTGGAGCTTTCTTT. Translated: CASSAYRGHTGAFF.

The rearrangement uses TRBV5-6 and TRBJ2-5; possibly TRBD1 for D (6 bases). The germline CDR1 and CDR2 sequences are SGHDT and YYEEEE. This CDR3 spans 18 amino acids. Between the trimmed V and J ends, which lost 0 bases and 3 bases, there was a span of 21 bases. Written as DNA, the CDR3 is TGTGCCAGCAGCTTGGACCCTATCTGGGGGCGCAGGGAAGAGACCCAGTACTTC. Protein product: CASSLDPIWGRREETQYF.

This clonotype has at least ten counts. The chain joins TRBV7-2 to TRBJ2-1; 8 positions match TRBD1. The germline gives CDR1 SGHTA, CDR2 FQGNSA. CDR3 length: 15 residues. With V trimmed by 5 bases and J by 5 bases, 8 bases remained unmatched. CDR3 amino acids: CASSRPDRVNNEQFF. CDR3 nucleotide sequence: TGTGCCAGCAGCCGCCCGGACAGGGTGAACAATGAGCAGTTCTTC.

The gene calls are TRBV9 and TRBJ1-1, with D possibly being TRBD1 (6 bases). In germline, CDR1 is SGDLS, CDR2 YYNGEE. Trimming took 1 base from V and 1 from J, leaving 11 bases between them. The CDR3 loop spans 15 amino acids. CDR3 amino acids: CASSVTGLENTEAFF. CDR3 DNA sequence: TGTGCCAGCAGCGTAACAGGGTTGGAGAACACTGAAGCTTTCTTT.

This sequence joins TRBV4-2 and TRBJ1-2, with D uncertain. The CDR3 loop spans 17 amino acids. Trimming left V 0 bases short and J 4 bases short, with 18 bases between. The germline gives CDR1 LGHNA, CDR2 YNFKEQ. The CDR3 nucleotides read TGTGCCAGCAGCCAAGAAACCCCCCTCACAACTTCCTATGGCTACACCTTC. This encodes CASSQETPLTTSYGYTF.

This clonotype turned up a few times. The DNA for the CDR3 is TGCAGTGCCTCATTGGCAGGGGGCGATTCACCCCTCCACTTT. This codes for CSASLAGGDSPLHF. The V and J genes are TRBV20-1 and TRBJ1-6, with TRBD1 identical over 8 bases. The CDR3 length is 14 residues. With 6 bases clipped from V and 8 bases from J, the junction kept 9 bases outside the gene matches. Germline lookup yields CDR1 DFQATT and CDR2 SNEGSKA (reference sequence).

This clonotype was counted between two and nine times. V and J are TRBV7-9 and TRBJ2-5, with D perhaps given as TRBD1 or TRBD2 (6 bases each). Germline loops: CDR1 SEHNR, CDR2 FQNEAQ (reference sequence). Trimming shortened V by 5 bases and J by 2 bases, and 21 bases separated the two germline ends. The CDR3 has 17 residues. Here the CDR3 DNA reads TGTGCCAGCAGCCCCCTGTGGGGGCGGGAAAAACAAGAGACCCAGTACTTC. Its translation is CASSPLWGREKQETQYF. The whole variable domain, remainder taken from reference TRBV7-9 and TRBJ2-5, is DTGVSQNPRHKITKRGQNVTFRCDPISEHNRLYWYRQTLGQGPEFLTYFQNEAQLEKSRLLSDRFSAERPKGSFSTLEIQRTEQGDSAMYLCASSPLWGREKQETQYFGPGTRLLVL.

This sequence joins TRBV27 and TRBJ1-6, with 8 bases lining up with TRBD1. The CDR3 length is 16 residues. With 2 bases clipped from V and 5 bases from J, the junction kept 5 bases outside the gene matches. The germline CDR1 and CDR2 sequences are MNHEY and SMNVEV (reference sequence). CDR3 nucleotide sequence: TGTGCCAGCAGTTTACCCGGACAGGGTCATAATTCACCCCTCCACTTT. Protein product: CASSLPGQGHNSPLHF.

This sequence joins TRBV18 and TRBJ1-2; 7 nucleotides align to TRBD1. Germline CDR1 and CDR2: KGHSH and LQKENI. The CDR3 covers 15 residues. V lost 2 bases and J lost 6; bases outside the gene matches: 9. In DNA form, the CDR3 reads TGTGCCAGCTCACCAAAGGCAGGGGGTACGGATGGCTACACCTTC. Translated, it gives CASSPKAGGTDGYTF.

This clonotype was detected many times. This chain links TRBV20-1 with TRBJ2-1, with 8 bases fitting TRBD2. This CDR3 contains 13 residues. Trimming at V came to 7 bases and at J to 4 bases, leaving 6 bases not matched to a gene. Looked up from germline, CDR1 is DFQATT and CDR2 is SNEGSKA (reference sequence). The CDR3: CSGARGEYNEQFF. CDR3 sequence (DNA): TGCAGTGGGGCGCGGGGGGAATACAATGAGCAGTTCTTC.

The CDR3 loop reads CASSRILRISNMNTEAFF. The CDR3 DNA is TGCGCCAGCAGCCGAATCCTTCGGATCTCTAACATGAACACTGAAGCTTTCTTT. This chain joins TRBV4-3 and TRBJ1-1; D ambiguous. CDR3 length: 18 amino acids. With 4 bases removed from V and 0 bases from J, the gap between germline ends came to 21 bases. Per germline, CDR1 LGHNA and CDR2 YSLEER.

This clonotype was picked up a small number of times. The J gene is TRBJ1-1, the V gene TRBV5-1; D is unresolved. CDR1 is SGHRS, CDR2 YFSETQ, per germline. This CDR3 spans 17 amino acids. Between the trimmed V and J ends, which lost 4 bases and 0 bases, there was a span of 19 bases. Here the CDR3 reads CASSQGRGMGLNTEAFF. DNA of the CDR3: TGCGCCAGCAGCCAAGGTCGGGGAATGGGTTTGAACACTGAAGCTTTCTTT.

This clonotype was recorded a few times. The chain uses TRBV5-4 and TRBJ2-3, with D perhaps being TRBD1 or TRBD2 (5 bases each). Germline values: CDR1 SGHNT, CDR2 YYREEE (reference sequence). The CDR3 extends over 15 amino acids. The V gene lost 1 base and the J gene lost 9 bases, with 18 bases spanning the gap. The CDR3 DNA sequence: TGTGCCAGCAGCTTGATGTCCGGGGACCTAGGCACGCAGTATTTT. The encoded protein is CASSLMSGDLGTQYF.

This clonotype has more than one count but fewer than ten. The chain joins TRBV5-1 to TRBJ2-5, with 9 bases lining up with TRBD2. CDR1 and CDR2 (germline): SGHRS, YFSETQ. The CDR3 sequence is 16 residues long. The ends lost 4 bases at V and 2 bases at J; junction bases unmatched: 9. CDR3 sequence (DNA): TGCGCCAGCAGCGCCGGACTAGCGATTAAACAAGAGACCCAGTACTTC. Protein: CASSAGLAIKQETQYF.

This clonotype occurred a few times. The chain uses TRBV20-1 and TRBJ1-1; D call uncertain. The CDR3 has 14 amino acids. The germline V gene has CDR1 DFQATT and CDR2 SNEGSKA (reference sequence). Trimming pared 4 bases from V and 0 bases from J, leaving 12 bases between. The CDR3 region has the DNA TGCAGTGCTATATTTGAACATCTGAACACTGAAGCTTTCTTT. Its translation is CSAIFEHLNTEAFF.

The chain uses TRBV27 and TRBJ2-5, with D possibly called TRBD1 or TRBD2 (5 bases each). CDR3 length: 16 amino acids. The ends were cut back, 1 base at V and 7 bases at J, with 19 bases in the middle. Germline-derived CDR1 and CDR2 are MNHEY and SMNVEV (reference sequence). The CDR3 region has the DNA TGTGCCAGCAGTTTATATCCCACTAGGAGTGGGGGGACCCAGTACTTC. Protein sequence: CASSLYPTRSGGTQYF.

This clonotype was seen a handful of times. The chain joins TRBV5-1 to TRBJ2-1; possibly TRBD1 for D (6 bases). V lost 4 bases, J lost 9 bases, and 17 bases lay in between. CDR3 length: 14 amino acids. Germline CDR1 SGHRS, CDR2 YFSETQ. CDR3 coding DNA: TGCGCCAGCAGCCGGGACACTGGTTCTACTGAGCAGTTCTTC. It is translated as CASSRDTGSTEQFF.

This clonotype was seen more than once but under ten times. The CDR3 region is CASSPGQSNSPLHF. Here the CDR3 DNA reads TGTGCCAGCAGCCCGGGACAGAGTAATTCACCCCTCCACTTT. The V call is TRBV9, the J call TRBJ1-6; 7 bases align to TRBD1. Germline V lookup: CDR1 SGDLS, CDR2 YYNGEE. V was clipped by 4 bases and J by 6 bases; unmatched bases: 4. The CDR3 runs to 14 residues.

The rearrangement joins TRBV2 to TRBJ2-2; D not certain. Trimming pared 3 bases from V and 5 bases from J, leaving 10 bases between. Germline assignment: CDR1 SNHLY and CDR2 FYNNEI. This CDR3 contains 14 residues. The CDR3 reads CASSDNRGTGELFF. The CDR3, as DNA: TGTGCCAGCAGTGATAACCGAGGAACCGGGGAGCTGTTTTTT.

This clonotype was detected a few times. This rearrangement joins TRBV7-2 to TRBJ2-3, with TRBD2 as a possible D gene (5 bases). V was shortened by 5 bases and J by 7 bases, with 10 bases between the two germline ends. CDR1 is SGHTA and CDR2 is FQGNSA in the germline V gene. The CDR3 has 12 amino acids. The CDR3 coding sequence is TGTGCCAGCAGCCGGGAAGGGTATACGCAGTATTTT. Translating it yields CASSREGYTQYF.

The chain joins TRBV20-1 to TRBJ2-5; D is possibly TRBD1 (5 bases). CDR1 DFQATT and CDR2 SNEGSKA come from the germline V gene (reference sequence). V lost 1 base to trimming and J lost 7 bases, with 7 bases between them. The CDR3 length is 11 residues. The CDR3 reads CSARVGATQYF. In DNA form, the CDR3 reads TGCAGTGCTAGAGTTGGGGCGACCCAGTACTTC.

V usage is TRBV6-6 and J usage is TRBJ2-7; 11 bases align to TRBD2. Germline loops: CDR1 MNHNY, CDR2 SVGAGI (reference sequence). Trimming removed 8 bases from V and 5 bases from J; junction bases left unmatched: 11. The CDR3 totals 15 residues. This CDR3 is CASSLAGGRIDEQYF. As DNA, the CDR3 is TGTGCCAGCTCCCTAGCGGGGGGCCGTATCGACGAGCAGTACTTC.

CDR3 loop: CASSEGQGAFYEQYF. CDR3 in DNA: TGTGCCAGCAGCGAGGGACAGGGGGCCTTCTACGAGCAGTACTTC. The chain has TRBV12-3 or TRBV12-4 and TRBJ2-7, with TRBD1 matching over 12 bases. Losses at the gene ends were 6 bases for V and 3 bases for J; bases not matched to a gene: 6. The length of the CDR3 is 15 residues.